Sequencing of this T cell receptor (beta chain) was carried out in a study of blood T cells in healthy people across ages (dated by TCRdb to the mid-2010s). Context from the whole study: Template switching captured roughly one uniquely barcoded TCR beta cDNA molecule per two T cells in model experiments. The study analyzed two additional independent replicas of 1 million unique cDNA reads from the same blood draw for two donors, one aged 18 to 30 and one aged 80 or older. The study measured age-related changes in TCR beta repertoire diversity using deep sequencing normalized with unique cDNA molecular identifiers. Four age groups were formed from the donors: young (average approximately 17 years), middle-aged (around 39), aged (more than 55) and long-lived (more than 75). Beyond this particular receptor, the publication reports: Total diversity estimates from one million sequenced T cells were considered lower bounds and underestimates. Because profiling used bulk unsorted PBMCs, naive and antigen-experienced compartments could not be compared conclusively. Compared with the aged group, the long-lived group had more naive CD4+ T cells, fewer expanded clones and increased TCR diversity, a pattern suggesting age selection. A strong correlation was found between observed TCR beta diversity and the percentage of naive T cells measured by flow cytometry. Because donor CMV infection status was unknown, age-related changes in expanded clonotypes were potentially confounded. Observed TCR beta diversity per million T cells fell roughly linearly with age, and a significant reduction was already apparent by age around 40.

This clonotype was counted between two and nine times. The antigen it recognizes is unknown. One base away there is no much larger clone; base qualities are not given. Receptors were amplified or captured by 5' RACE. The listed sequencing device is Illumina HiSeq 2500. A second roughly 6 to 12 cycle PCR used a sample-barcoded 5' primer and a J-beta primer mix. A template-switch 5' adaptor carrying 12 random nucleotides introduced a unique molecular identifier onto each TCR beta cDNA molecule. Each sample yielded at least 3 million CDR3-containing paired-end reads. The Mint cDNA synthesis kit, primed by a TRBC-specific oligonucleotide, was used to synthesize first-strand cDNA from all RNA. After uracil-DNA glycosylase treatment, a first 18-cycle PCR used universal primers M1SS and BC2_uni_R on all cDNA. From the authors' description of their analysis: Normalization of each sample was performed by random selection of 1 million high-quality reads, each carrying a distinct molecular identifier. Instead of being binned into consensus sequences, reads that shared molecular identifiers were thrown out. CDR3 identification, clonotype clustering and error correction used MiTCR with a Q25 quality threshold and the strictest error-elimination algorithm. Lower-bound total TCR beta diversity was estimated with a nonparametric unseen species model using Euler transformation. TCRdb itself trimmed the public reads at Q25 with fastp, ran MiXCR and retained productive beta chains. Records with the same CDR3 protein are collapsed into one entry carrying the most frequent genes and DNA. TCRdb, rather than the study authors, made the V and J calls. This sample holds roughly 560,000 distinct CDR3 sequences; less than 25% were observed only once. Together, the top ten hold 8.5% to 9.5% of the sample.

Systemically healthy Caucasian individuals from Russia, 39 in total and aged about 6 to 100 years, were included as donors. Each donor gave around 9.9 milliliters of peripheral blood, collected into EDTA-treated Vacutainer tubes. PBMCs were isolated by Ficoll-Paque density-gradient centrifugation, with at least 7 million obtained per sample. Total RNA was extracted from PBMCs with Trizol reagent, with at least 5 micrograms obtained per sample. Naive CD45RAhigh/CD27high T cell percentages were measured by flow cytometry on a PBMC aliquot from every donor. These data also featured in a second study, about T cells of mothers and their children. The second study reports: Donors were nine systemically healthy Caucasian individuals: three mothers and their six children. cDNA synthesis consumed the entire amount of extracted RNA, loaded at approximately 1.6 ug RNA in each 15 ul reaction. Sample barcodes and 2-4 random nucleotides were added via the M1S primer in the second PCR. Over 10 million TCR beta CDR3 reads came from each mother, compared with millions of reads from each child. TCR recombination output is similarly shaped by thymic selection in related and unrelated pairs, with a minor effect exerted by inherited differences. Normalized repertoire overlap in related mother-child pairs was always slightly higher than in unrelated mother-child pairs, but the difference was never significant. Persistent microchimeric T cell clones were not detected, at a sensitivity of about 90 clones per million clonotypes. Deep NGS was used in the study to compare the TCR beta repertoires of mothers and children and to look for features that separate related mother-child pairs from unrelated individuals. Mothers averaged roughly 40 +/- 4 years of age and children averaged 11 +/- 4 years. After adapter ligation was performed with NEBNext reagents, the libraries were sequenced on an Illumina HiSeq 2000 with 100+100 nt paired-end reads. To prevent cross-contamination, the mother and child libraries were prepared a month apart and were sequenced in separate runs. Each donor had between 500,000 and 2,000,000 distinct TCR beta clonotypes identified. Naive TCR beta clonotypes were estimated from low-frequency clonotypes matched to each donor's FACS-determined naive share, without sorting.

Material for sequencing was blood. The TCR comes from a boy between 10 and 17 years old in good health.

The nucleotide sequence reads as follows: TGTGCCAGCAGCGTAGGGCCGGCGGGCTACACCGGGGAGCTGTTTTTT. It is translated as CASSVGPAGYTGELFF. Recombination joined TRBV9 with TRBJ2-2; TRBD2 is a possible D gene, resting on 5 matching bases. V gives up 0 bases and J gives up 3 bases, and the segment between their germline ends measures 12 bases. Measured from the cysteine to the phenylalanine, the CDR3 is 16 residues long. The read is trimmed to its CDR3 DNA, 48 bases read in frame from base 1. The germline V gene yields SGDLS for CDR1 and YYNGEE for CDR2.